The clone carrying this TCR beta chain was recorded a few times. Its antigen is still unknown. This entry comes from a study of blood T cells in healthy people across ages. On the study more broadly: Capture via template switching afforded approximately one barcoded beta molecule per two T cells.

Isolation per sample recovered at least 6 million PBMCs. Regarding the study as a whole: Measured against age, TCR beta diversity per million T cells decreased in a roughly linear manner.

PCR was performed a second time for about 6 to 12 cycles using a sample-barcoded 5' primer and a J-beta primer mix. Per-sample output comprised a minimum of 3 million paired-end reads containing CDR3. TCRdb recomputed calls from the 5' RACE reads with MiXCR, one row per CDR3 protein. Of around 970,000 distinct CDR3 sequences listed, about 53% are singletons. The CDR3 covers 16 residues. Germline-derived CDR1 and CDR2 are SQVTM and ANQGSEA. V shed 7 bases, J shed 0 bases, and the junction held 6 bases outside the gene matches. This chain uses TRBV29-1 with TRBJ2-6; 10 bases map to TRBD2. The TCR was taken from a woman between 55 and 75 years old in good health. The sequenced sample was blood. The DNA for the CDR3 is TGCAGCGCCCTACTAGCGGGGTACTCTGGGGCCAACGTCCTGACTTTC. This codes for CSALLAGYSGANVLTF.